The rows below give T cell receptor beta chains drawn from one sample of a study of long-term antiretroviral therapy in people with HIV. The table came from immunoSEQ multiplex PCR; TCRdb's copy has only in-frame clones and leaves some out. The sample contains approximately 35,000 clones, 94% of which appear only once. The specimen was unsorted PBMCs, collected more than 5 years after starting antiretroviral therapy. Receptors originate from a woman aged 45 to 65 with HIV. The CDR3 runs from the conserved cysteine through the conserved F or W. The order of the fields is clone size, J gene, D gene, V gene, CDR3 DNA, CDR3 protein. The D gene is left open where the match is weak. Clone size appears in some rows only: once, few, many, or a class for an expanded clone.

clone size: -; J gene: TRBJ1-1; D gene: -; V gene: TRBV19; CDR3 DNA: TGTGCCAGTAGTCAATACAGGTCCCGCGGGGACACTGAAGCTTTCTTT; CDR3 protein: CASSQYRSRGDTEAFF
clone size: -; J gene: TRBJ1-5; D gene: -; V gene: TRBV30; CDR3 DNA: TGTGCCTGGAGCCCTCTCCTTTTACTGGGCAATCAGCCCCAGCATTTT; CDR3 protein: CAWSPLLLLGNQPQHF
clone size: -; J gene: TRBJ2-1; D gene: -; V gene: TRBV21-1; CDR3 DNA: TGTGCCAGCAGCAAAGCGCTTGGCAGGGGAAGGGGCAATGAGCAGTTCTTC; CDR3 protein: CASSKALGRGRGNEQFF
clone size: once; J gene: TRBJ1-5; D gene: -; V gene: TRBV19; CDR3 DNA: TGTGCCAGTAGTATAGGTATTGGGGGACGGGGGTATCAGCCCCAGCATTTT; CDR3 protein: CASSIGIGGRGYQPQHF
clone size: -; J gene: TRBJ1-4; D gene: -; V gene: TRBV7-2; CDR3 DNA: TGTGCCAGCAGTGAACAGGGCCCTTTAACCTTACTGTTTTTT; CDR3 protein: CASSEQGPLTLLFF
clone size: -; J gene: TRBJ2-3; D gene: TRBD1; V gene: TRBV27; CDR3 DNA: TGTGCCAGCAGGGACAGGGGACTGTCTACGCAGTATTTT; CDR3 protein: CASRDRGLSTQYF
clone size: -; J gene: TRBJ2-5; D gene: -; V gene: TRBV10-3; CDR3 DNA: TGTGCCATCAGTCTGGGGCCAAAGGAGACCCAGTACTTC; CDR3 protein: CAISLGPKETQYF
clone size: -; J gene: TRBJ2-2; D gene: -; V gene: TRBV9; CDR3 DNA: TGTGCCAGCAGCGTAGCCGAGGGCACCGGGGAGCTGTTTTTT; CDR3 protein: CASSVAEGTGELFF
clone size: once; J gene: TRBJ2-5; D gene: TRBD2; V gene: TRBV4-3; CDR3 DNA: TGCGCCAGCAGCCAGTTCCTCGGACTAGCGGGGGGGCCTGAGACCCAGTACTTC; CDR3 protein: CASSQFLGLAGGPETQYF
clone size: -; J gene: TRBJ2-1; D gene: -; V gene: TRBV7-2; CDR3 DNA: TGTGCCAGCAGTCTTACTGGCTCCTACAATGAGCAGTTCTTC; CDR3 protein: CASSLTGSYNEQFF
clone size: -; J gene: TRBJ2-1; D gene: TRBD1; V gene: TRBV4-1; CDR3 DNA: TGCGCCAGCAGCCAAGATAGAGGGACAGGGGGCCTAAGCTTCTACAATGAGCAGTTCTTC; CDR3 protein: CASSQDRGTGGLSFYNEQFF
clone size: -; J gene: TRBJ1-3; D gene: TRBD1; V gene: TRBV18; CDR3 DNA: TGTGCCAGCTCACCCATCATACAATCGGCCGCAACAGGGGGTAGAGGAAACACCATATATTTT; CDR3 protein: CASSPIIQSAATGGRGNTIYF
clone size: -; J gene: TRBJ1-1; D gene: TRBD1; V gene: TRBV12-5; CDR3 DNA: TGTGCTAGTGGTACATGGACAGGGACTGAAGCTTTCTTT; CDR3 protein: CASGTWTGTEAFF
clone size: -; J gene: TRBJ2-3; D gene: -; V gene: TRBV30; CDR3 DNA: TGTGCCTGGAGTGACACAGATACGCAGTATTTT; CDR3 protein: CAWSDTDTQYF
clone size: -; J gene: TRBJ2-7; D gene: -; V gene: TRBV9; CDR3 DNA: TGTGCCAGCGACAGGATCTCCTACGAGCAGTACTTC; CDR3 protein: CASDRISYEQYF
clone size: medium-sized; J gene: TRBJ1-6; D gene: -; V gene: TRBV15; CDR3 DNA: TGTGCCACCAGCAGAGAGGGGGAAAGTGGTTCACCCCTCCACTTT; CDR3 protein: CATSREGESGSPLHF
clone size: -; J gene: TRBJ1-3; D gene: -; V gene: TRBV6-1; CDR3 DNA: TGTGCCAGCAGTGAATTAGGGGTTTACTCTGGAAACACCATATATTTT; CDR3 protein: CASSELGVYSGNTIYF
clone size: medium-sized; J gene: TRBJ1-5; D gene: -; V gene: TRBV4-1; CDR3 DNA: TGCGCCAGCAGCCAAGATACCCAGGGAGGTCAGCCCCAGCATTTT; CDR3 protein: CASSQDTQGGQPQHF
clone size: -; J gene: TRBJ2-1; D gene: TRBD2; V gene: TRBV11-2; CDR3 DNA: TGTGCCAGCAGCTTGGCGGGGGGTAAGGTGTCCTACAATGAGCAGTTCTTC; CDR3 protein: CASSLAGGKVSYNEQFF
clone size: -; J gene: TRBJ2-3; D gene: -; V gene: TRBV7-2; CDR3 DNA: TGTGCCAGCAGCTTAGCACCCGCCACAGATACGCAGTATTTT; CDR3 protein: CASSLAPATDTQYF
clone size: -; J gene: TRBJ2-2; D gene: TRBD1; V gene: TRBV6-5; CDR3 DNA: TGTGCCAGCAGTCAACAGGGGTACACCGGGGAGCTGTTTTTT; CDR3 protein: CASSQQGYTGELFF
clone size: -; J gene: TRBJ1-1; D gene: -; V gene: TRBV7-6; CDR3 DNA: TGTGCCAGCAGCTTACAAGGGGGAGGTTTTACTGAAGCTTTCTTT; CDR3 protein: CASSLQGGGFTEAFF
clone size: -; J gene: TRBJ1-2; D gene: -; V gene: TRBV9; CDR3 DNA: TGTGCCAGCAGCGCAGACAGGTTCGATGGCTACACCTTC; CDR3 protein: CASSADRFDGYTF
clone size: -; J gene: TRBJ2-2; D gene: TRBD2; V gene: TRBV10-3; CDR3 DNA: TGTGCCATCAGACCGGGACTAGCGGTCGGGGAGCTGTTTTTT; CDR3 protein: CAIRPGLAVGELFF
clone size: -; J gene: TRBJ1-1; D gene: -; V gene: TRBV4-1; CDR3 DNA: TGCGCCAGCAGCCAAGTGTTGCAGGGCACTGAAGCTTTCTTT; CDR3 protein: CASSQVLQGTEAFF
clone size: -; J gene: TRBJ2-3; D gene: TRBD2; V gene: TRBV7-8; CDR3 DNA: TGTGCCAGCAGCTTAGCCGGCGGGGGGGCCACAGATACGCAGTATTTT; CDR3 protein: CASSLAGGGATDTQYF
clone size: -; J gene: TRBJ2-7; D gene: TRBD1; V gene: TRBV2; CDR3 DNA: TGTGCCAGCAGTCCGACAGGGAACGGCCGATTCCAGCAGTACTTC; CDR3 protein: CASSPTGNGRFQQYF
clone size: -; J gene: TRBJ2-1; D gene: -; V gene: TRBV7-3; CDR3 DNA: TGTGCCAGCAGCTCCCGCTACAATGAGCAGTTCTTC; CDR3 protein: CASSSRYNEQFF